The source of this TCR beta chain is a study of human CD8 memory T cell subsets. By UMI-labeled 5' RACE, the TCR beta libraries were made. Authors' processing steps: There were between roughly 2,700 and 20,000 functional CDR3 beta clonotypes held in each TCR beta library. TCRdb reworked the 5' RACE reads into one entry per CDR3 protein, no DNA. What appears here as the V and J calls and clone size reflects TCRdb's work, not the paper's. The sample holds some 10,000 distinct CDR3 sequences. CDR1 and CDR2 (germline): SEHNR, FQNEAQ (reference sequence). This CDR3 is built from 14 residues. Sequencing was done on a sample of CD8+ stem-like memory T cells (TSCM and TCM) sorted from PBMCs. Subset meaning: stem-like memory CD8 T cells (TSTEM), CCR7+ PD-1- TIGIT-. The TCR comes from a human donor in good health. V is TRBV7-9 and J is TRBJ1-2; TCRdb picks TRBD1, but there is no DNA to check that call. The CDR3 spells CASSTGDWNYGYTF.